Detailed here is one TCR beta chain. No antigen is known for it. There were at least 5 micrograms of total RNA extracted from every sample. This sample is drawn from a study of blood T cells in healthy people across ages. A sample-barcoded 5' primer and a J-beta primer mix were used in a second PCR of about 6 to 11 cycles. Tagging of each cDNA molecule was performed by a template-switch adaptor with 12 random nucleotides. TCRdb independently ran MiXCR on the 5' RACE reads; one entry per CDR3 protein. The table lists 540,000 or so distinct CDR3 sequences, less than 60% of them singletons. Findings of the study overall: Long-lived donors had more naive CD4+ cells and higher diversity than aged donors. Getting older went along with TCR beta diversity per million T cells dropping roughly linearly.

Germline V gene sequence: CDR1 DFQATT, CDR2 SNEGSKA (reference sequence). The CDR3 loop spans 11 amino acids. The sequencing input was blood. The genes are TRBV20-1 and TRBJ2-5, with a tentative D call TRBD1 (6 bases). The end of the DNA is better explained by TRBJ2-7, so the J call may be wrong. The receptor was derived from a man at least 80 years old in good health. The CDR3 protein is CSARGTVEQYF. The CDR3 bases are TGCAGTGCTAGAGGGACAGTCGAGCAGTACTTC.